These 13 T cell receptor beta chains were sequenced from one sample in a study of response to subunit inactivated influenza vaccine (dated by TCRdb to the late 2010s). Libraries were built with RT-PCR. TCRdb shows the sequencer as Illumina HiSeq 2500. TCRdb itself trimmed the public reads at Q25 with fastp, ran MiXCR and retained productive beta chains. Rows are unified per CDR3 protein, each entry keeping the most common DNA and genes. In all, the sample holds about 190,000 distinct CDR3 sequences, and approximately 14% of those were seen once. The ten top clones hold under 30% of the sample. The sequenced sample was CD8+ T cells sorted from PBMCs, obtained around 5 days after vaccination. All receptors derive from a man aged 50 to 60 who received an inactivated influenza vaccine. Donor details come from another sample of the same person, matched by shared clones.

This clonotype was detected only a few times. V and J are TRBV19 and TRBJ2-1, with D perhaps TRBD2 (6 bases). The germline V and J ends were trimmed by 5 bases and 4 bases, with 21 bases remaining between them. In germline, CDR1 is LNHDA, CDR2 SQIVND (reference sequence). The CDR3 is 17 residues long. CDR3 nucleotide sequence: TGTGCCAGTAGTCCTGCACACCTCCAAGGGAGGTACAATGAGCAGTTCTTC. Residues: CASSPAHLQGRYNEQFF.

This sequence joins TRBV4-3 and TRBJ2-7; 7 bases agree with TRBD2. Looked up from germline, CDR1 is LGHNA and CDR2 is YSLEER. The CDR3 runs 17 residues. Trimming removed 0 bases from V and 2 bases from J; junction bases left unmatched: 10. In DNA, the CDR3 is TGCGCCAGCAGCCAAGATCTCGGCCTAGCGGCTGCCTACGAGCAGTACTTC. This gives the protein CASSQDLGLAAAYEQYF.

In this sample, this clonotype turned up a few times. The chain combines TRBV12-3 or TRBV12-4 with TRBJ1-1; D unclear. The CDR3 loop spans 13 amino acids. Trimming cost V 3 bases and J 3 bases, with 8 bases left between them. CDR3: CASSFRKDTEAFF. The CDR3 nucleotides are TGTGCCAGCAGTTTTCGGAAGGACACTGAAGCTTTCTTT.

This clonotype was counted between two and nine times. The genes are TRBV5-1 and TRBJ2-5; tentative D call: TRBD2 (7 bases). CDR1 is SGHRS and CDR2 is YFSETQ in the germline V gene. This CDR3 contains 15 residues. V was pared by 1 base and J by 5 bases, with 15 bases between. CDR3 DNA sequence: TGCGCCAGCAGCTTGAGGCGGGGGCTAGGTGAGACCCAGTACTTC. Protein sequence: CASSLRRGLGETQYF.

J is TRBJ1-2 and V is TRBV28; 7 bases line up with TRBD1. CDR1 is MDHEN, CDR2 SYDVKM, per germline. The CDR3 loop spans 14 amino acids. The junction had 3 bases not matched to a gene; V was cut back by 3 bases and J by 2 bases. CDR3 residues: CASSFGQANYGYTF. In DNA form, the CDR3 reads TGTGCCAGCAGTTTCGGACAGGCAAACTATGGCTACACCTTC.

The sample holds many counts of this clonotype. The chain recombines TRBV6-2 or TRBV6-3 with TRBJ2-6; D is possibly TRBD1 (5 bases). This CDR3 contains 19 residues. Per the germline V gene, CDR1 is MNHEY and CDR2 is SVGEGT. Trimming took 7 bases from V and 0 from J, leaving 22 bases between them. As DNA, the CDR3 is TGTGCCAGCACCGATCCCAGGGTATATGTAACCTCTGGGGCCAACGTCCTGACTTTC. Its translation is CASTDPRVYVTSGANVLTF.

The sample holds many counts of this clonotype. The chain combines TRBV11-2 with TRBJ2-5, with D perhaps TRBD1 (6 bases). The V and J ends lost 5 bases and 2 bases respectively, with 12 bases between them. Germline CDR1 reads SGHAT; CDR2 reads FQNNGV. The CDR3 totals 14 residues. As DNA, the CDR3 is TGTGCCAGCAGCAACCTGAGGGGGCAAGAGACCCAGTACTTC. It yields the protein CASSNLRGQETQYF.

This clonotype was picked up many times. V usage is TRBV18 and J usage is TRBJ2-7; D ambiguous. The germline V and J ends were trimmed by 3 bases and 3 bases, with 12 bases remaining between them. The CDR3 covers 14 residues. CDR1 KGHSH and CDR2 LQKENI come from the germline V gene. CDR3 bases: TGTGCCAGCTCACCGGAGAAGGGCTTCTACGAGCAGTACTTC. It is translated as CASSPEKGFYEQYF.

This clonotype has ten or more counts. This rearrangement joins TRBV7-9 to TRBJ2-7; D is uncertain. From germline, CDR1 is SEHNR and CDR2 FQNEAQ (reference sequence). Between the trimmed V and J ends, which lost 4 bases and 5 bases, there was a span of 15 bases. The CDR3 sequence is 14 residues long. The CDR3 nucleotides are TGTGCCAGCAGCTCCAGAAACACCCCTCACGAGCAGTACTTC. It encodes CASSSRNTPHEQYF.

This clonotype was recorded many times. The chain recombines TRBV2 with TRBJ2-1; TRBD2 matches 8 bases. The germline gives CDR1 SNHLY, CDR2 FYNNEI. This CDR3 contains 19 residues. CDR3 region: CTCCFGPVGGRIPYNEQFF. The CDR3, as DNA: TGTACCTGCTGTTTCGGGCCTGTCGGCGGGAGGATACCCTACAATGAGCAGTTCTTC.

The table lists this clonotype with a few counts. DNA for the CDR3: TGTGCCAGCAGAGCAGGGGAGAACACTGAAGCTTTCTTT. Amino acid sequence: CASRAGENTEAFF. The chain recombines TRBV9 with TRBJ1-1; D perhaps matches TRBD1 (6 bases). The CDR3 consists of 13 residues. Trimming stripped 5 bases from V and 1 base from J, with 9 bases between. The germline V gene has CDR1 SGDLS and CDR2 YYNGEE.

This clonotype was counted many times. The chain is built from TRBV5-1 and TRBJ2-3; D is unclear. V gave up 2 bases and J gave up 0 bases, with 10 bases separating them. Germline lookup yields CDR1 SGHRS and CDR2 YFSETQ. The CDR3 has 15 residues. CDR3 amino acids: CASSFLAPSTDTQYF. CDR3 DNA: TGCGCCAGCAGCTTCTTGGCGCCTAGCACAGATACGCAGTATTTT.

This clonotype was counted a few times. The V and J genes are TRBV6-2 or TRBV6-3 and TRBJ2-7, with D possibly TRBD2 on 6 matching bases. CDR3 length: 14 residues. Germline V lookup: CDR1 MNHEY, CDR2 SVGEGT. Trimming cost V 7 bases and J 1 base, with 14 bases left between them. In DNA form, the CDR3 reads TGTGCCAGCAATTCCGGGGGACCGTCCTACGAGCAGTACTTC. Translating gives CASNSGGPSYEQYF.